The clone carrying this T cell receptor beta chain was found once. The antigen is not known. This may arise from a read error, as a much more abundant clone is one base away. The data were obtained in a study of human T cells and chemical hapten exposure. Study background: For the approximately 23-week duration of the study, patients were given weekly doses of diphenylcyclopropenone on the scalp. General study findings and limits: Against controls, expanded TCRs gave rise to significantly more large CDR3 similarity clusters.

The CDR3 totals 13 residues. Germline CDR1 reads DFQATT; CDR2 reads SNEGSKA (reference sequence). In the library, unique molecular identifiers were attached to individual cDNA molecules. TCRdb recomputed calls from the RACE reads with MiXCR, one row per CDR3 protein. The sample has about 84,000 distinct CDR3 sequences, 10% to 12% seen once. Time point indicated: patch test 3, about 24 weeks after DPC sensitization. Treatment specified: therapeutic diphenylcyclopropenone sensitization with weekly scalp DPC. People who gave samples had alopecia, were 18 to 70 years old, and were suitable for DPC. V and J are TRBV20-1 and TRBJ2-7; D unresolved. Here the sequenced sample was whole blood, taken in connection with sensitization to the hapten diphenylcyclopropenone (DPC). The receptor comes from a woman aged 45-65 years with alopecia areata. Some clones in this sample may be carry-over from other donors' samples. The CDR3: CSAKPPHPYEQHF. CDR3 DNA: TGCAGTGCTAAGCCCCCGCACCCCTACGAGCAGCACTTC.